These 29 T cell receptor beta chains share one sample of origin, sequenced in a study of cytomegalovirus exposure and HLA in healthy donors. With 60 Vbeta and 13 Jbeta primers, the PCR was carried out. This table comes from immunoSEQ multiplex PCR, and its TCRdb copy is limited to in-frame clones, with some not included. The data contain over 150,000 clones, approximately 79% of them singletons. Sequenced input: PBMCs. The receptors were sampled from a middle-aged man in good health and CMV-seronegative.

The chain combines TRBV7-9 with TRBJ2-1, with 9 bases fitting TRBD1. The ends lost 1 base at V and 3 bases at J; junction bases unmatched: 7. The CDR3 covers 17 residues. Germline V gene lookup returns CDR1 SEHNR and CDR2 FQNEAQ (reference sequence). The CDR3 DNA reads as TGTGCCAGCAGCTTAGTGATCTCGGACAGGGGCTACAATGAGCAGTTCTTC. It codes for CASSLVISDRGYNEQFF. The full variable domain, in which reference TRBV7-9 and TRBJ2-1 provide the parts outside the CDR3, is DTGVSQNPRHKITKRGQNVTFRCDPISEHNRLYWYRQTLGQGPEFLTYFQNEAQLEKSRLLSDRFSAERPKGSFSTLEIQRTEQGDSAMYLCASSLVISDRGYNEQFFGPGTRLTVL.

This chain joins TRBV2 and TRBJ2-3; no clear D. The CDR3 spans 14 residues. V lost 6 bases, J lost 0 bases, and 10 bases lay in between. Germline CDR1 and CDR2: SNHLY and FYNNEI. For the CDR3, the DNA is TGTGCCAGCAGCATTATACTCAGCACAGATACGCAGTATTTT. This codes for CASSIILSTDTQYF.

V usage is TRBV28 and J usage is TRBJ2-3; D is undetermined. From germline, CDR1 is MDHEN and CDR2 SYDVKM. The V and J ends lost 5 bases and 5 bases respectively, with 14 bases between them. The CDR3 runs 14 residues. This CDR3 reads CASSPEALGDTQYF. The CDR3 DNA follows: TGTGCCAGCAGTCCTGAGGCCCTCGGAGATACGCAGTATTTT.

The chain carries TRBV4-1 and TRBJ1-4; no clear D gene. V shed 1 base and J shed 0 bases, with 9 bases lying between them. There are 16 residues in the CDR3. The germline gives CDR1 MGHRA, CDR2 YSYEKL. The CDR3 DNA follows: TGCGCCAGCAGCCAAGGCGACATTTCAACTAATGAAAAACTGTTTTTT. Its protein product is CASSQGDISTNEKLFF.

The chain combines TRBV29-1 with TRBJ2-3; D is perhaps TRBD1 (5 bases). The CDR3 is made up of 17 amino acids. Looked up from germline, CDR1 is SQVTM and CDR2 is ANQGSEA. V lost 6 bases and J 0 bases, leaving 22 bases between the germline ends. CDR3 residues: CSVAILTGHSSTDTQYF. DNA for the CDR3: TGCAGCGTAGCCATCCTCACAGGCCATTCTAGCACAGATACGCAGTATTTT.

The CDR3 bases are TGCAGCGTTGCGCCTGGGGCAGGGGCCAACGTCCTGACTTTC. Translated, it gives CSVAPGAGANVLTF. The chain is built from TRBV29-1 and TRBJ2-6; possible D gene TRBD1, 5 bases. This CDR3 is built from 14 residues. The germline V gene has CDR1 SQVTM and CDR2 ANQGSEA. Trimming pared 4 bases from V and 4 bases from J, leaving 11 bases between.

CDR3 sequence (DNA): TGTGCCAGCAGCTTCCCTCCCGGGGGCACCGGGGAGCTGTTTTTT. Its protein is CASSFPPGGTGELFF. V is TRBV7-9 and J is TRBJ2-2, with a weak D call TRBD2 (6 bases). This CDR3 comprises 15 residues. The V end was cut by 3 bases, the J end by 4 bases, with 12 bases between. Germline V CDR1 and CDR2: SEHNR, FQNEAQ (reference sequence).

The chain couples TRBV29-1 to TRBJ1-2, with D possibly matching TRBD1 (5 bases). CDR1 and CDR2 (germline): SQVTM, ANQGSEA. V was clipped by 7 bases and J by 4 bases, with 16 bases between them. The length of the CDR3 is 13 residues. The CDR3 sequence is CSATTDSPYGYTF. The CDR3 DNA reads as TGCAGCGCTACCACCGACAGCCCCTATGGCTACACCTTC.

The V and J genes are TRBV6-5 and TRBJ2-1; D not resolved. The CDR3 is made up of 14 amino acids. Germline CDR1 is MNHEY and CDR2 is SVGAGI. The germline V and J ends were trimmed by 2 bases and 4 bases, with 9 bases remaining between them. CDR3 region: CASSYPAEYNEQFF. CDR3 coding DNA: TGTGCCAGCAGTTACCCCGCGGAGTACAATGAGCAGTTCTTC.

This chain joins TRBV4-2 and TRBJ2-1, with TRBD2 identical over 7 bases. Germline CDR1 is LGHNA and CDR2 is YNFKEQ. Germline trimming cut 5 bases from V and 0 bases from J; bases unmatched to any gene: 7. This CDR3 contains 16 residues. Written as DNA, the CDR3 is TGTGCCAGCAGCTCCAGCGGGGTCAGCTCCTACAATGAGCAGTTCTTC. This translates into CASSSSGVSSYNEQFF.

The chain employs TRBV27 and TRBJ2-7; D gene uncertain. The CDR3 is made up of 14 amino acids. Germline CDR1 is MNHEY and CDR2 is SMNVEV (reference sequence). V was clipped by 0 bases and J by 2 bases, with 8 bases between them. In nucleotides, the CDR3 is TGTGCCAGCAGTTTATCGTACGAGCCCTACGAGCAGTACTTC. This gives the protein CASSLSYEPYEQYF.

The sample holds one count of this clone. This chain connects TRBV5-4 to TRBJ1-2; possibly TRBD1 for D (5 bases). Deletions cut 4 bases from V and 4 bases from J, with 11 bases between. This CDR3 is 13 amino acids long. Germline CDR1 is SGHNT and CDR2 is YYREEE (reference sequence). The CDR3 sequence: CASSTGTAYGYTF. CDR3 in DNA: TGTGCCAGCAGCACCGGGACTGCCTATGGCTACACCTTC.

The CDR3 reads CASGPGAGWHTEAFF. CDR3 in DNA: TGTGCCAGCGGACCTGGGGCAGGGTGGCACACTGAAGCTTTCTTT. The chain carries TRBV28 and TRBJ1-1, with D perhaps matching TRBD1 (5 bases). The CDR3 has 15 residues. Trimming removed 8 bases from V and 3 bases from J, with 19 bases in between. Germline V lookup: CDR1 MDHEN, CDR2 SYDVKM.

The rearrangement links TRBV5-4 to TRBJ2-3, with 10 bases lining up with TRBD2. V shed 4 bases and J 5 bases; nucleotides not matched to a gene: 10. CDR3 length: 16 amino acids. Germline loops: CDR1 SGHNT, CDR2 YYREEE (reference sequence). This CDR3 is CASSGLAGGGEDTQYF. The CDR3 DNA reads as TGTGCCAGCAGCGGTTTAGCGGGGGGAGGGGAAGATACGCAGTATTTT.

The J gene is TRBJ2-3, the V gene TRBV7-9; 7 bases are a match to TRBD1. This CDR3 spans 15 amino acids. Germline CDR1 reads SEHNR; CDR2 reads FQNEAQ (reference sequence). J was trimmed by 0 bases and V by 6 bases; bases with no gene match: 6. The CDR3, as DNA: TGTGCCAGCAGGCGCGGACAGGTTAGCACAGATACGCAGTATTTT. Its protein is CASRRGQVSTDTQYF.

The V gene is TRBV2, the J gene TRBJ1-1, with 8 bases aligning to TRBD1. CDR1 SNHLY and CDR2 FYNNEI come from the germline V gene. The CDR3 is 13 residues long. Losses at the gene ends were 7 bases for V and 1 base for J; bases not matched to a gene: 2. The CDR3 region has the DNA TGTGCCAGCATTGGACAGGGGAACACTGAAGCTTTCTTT. Protein product: CASIGQGNTEAFF.

The gene calls are TRBV5-1 and TRBJ2-7, with TRBD2 matching 10 bases. Germline CDR1 reads SGHRS; CDR2 reads YFSETQ. This CDR3 spans 16 amino acids. The junction had 10 bases not matched to a gene; V was cut back by 4 bases and J by 3 bases. CDR3 region: CASSTLGLADLYEQYF. The CDR3 nucleotides read TGCGCCAGCAGCACCCTCGGACTAGCGGACCTCTACGAGCAGTACTTC. Based on the CDR3 plus reference TRBV5-1 and TRBJ2-7, the full variable domain is KAGVTQTPRYLIKTRGQQVTLSCSPISGHRSVSWYQQTPGQGLQFLFEYFSETQRNKGNFPGRFSGRQFSNSRSEMNVSTLELGDSALYLCASSTLGLADLYEQYFGPGTRLTVT.

This clone was observed once. The chain has TRBV4-2 and TRBJ1-5; 7 bases fit TRBD1. The CDR3 length is 15 residues. J was trimmed by 6 bases and V by 4 bases; bases with no gene match: 9. Germline CDR1 LGHNA, CDR2 YNFKEQ. CDR3 nucleotides: TGTGCCAGCAGCCGTGACAGGGTGCATGGTCAGCCCCAGCATTTT. The encoded protein is CASSRDRVHGQPQHF.

The chain has TRBV11-3 and TRBJ2-1; the D gene is possibly TRBD1 (6 bases). Trimming took off 5 bases at V and 9 bases at J, with 11 bases between the two ends. Germline V gives CDR1 SGHNT, CDR2 YENEEA. The CDR3 runs 12 residues. The CDR3 reads CASSLPQGEQFF. The DNA for the CDR3 is TGTGCCAGCAGCCTCCCACAGGGTGAGCAGTTCTTC.

This chain links TRBV2 with TRBJ2-5; 12 nucleotides line up with TRBD1. The V gene end was trimmed by 5 bases and the J gene end by 4 bases; junction bases not matched to a gene: 8. CDR3 size: 16 residues. Germline lookup yields CDR1 SNHLY and CDR2 FYNNEI. The CDR3, as DNA: TGTGCCAGCAGTAAGGGACAGGGGGCGCTGGGAGAGACCCAGTACTTC. It codes for CASSKGQGALGETQYF.

The rearrangement links TRBV21-1 to TRBJ2-3; the D call in the table, TRBD1, was not verified against the DNA. TRBV21-1 constitutes a pseudogene. The CDR3 spans 13 residues. The CDR3 nucleotides read TGTGCCAGCGGGGACAGGGCTACAGATACGCAGTATTTT. Translating gives CASGDRATDTQYF.

The genes are TRBV5-1 and TRBJ2-2, with TRBD2 as a possible D gene (7 bases). This CDR3 contains 15 residues. Trimming left V 4 bases short and J 3 bases short, with 13 bases between. Germline-derived CDR1 and CDR2 are SGHRS and YFSETQ. CDR3: CASSQQGGDTGELFF. The CDR3 nucleotides read TGCGCCAGCAGCCAACAGGGAGGGGACACCGGGGAGCTGTTTTTT.

The chain uses TRBV11-1 and TRBJ2-1; 9 nucleotides line up with TRBD1. Germline CDR1 and CDR2: SGHAT and FQDESV (reference sequence). The trim removed 5 bases at V and 2 bases at J, leaving 1 base unmatched. The CDR3 length is 14 residues. This CDR3 is CASSRTGAYNEQFF. The CDR3 DNA sequence: TGTGCCAGCAGCAGGACAGGGGCCTACAATGAGCAGTTCTTC.

The chain combines TRBV2 with TRBJ2-7; 10 bases align to TRBD2. V gave up 2 bases and J gave up 11 bases; unmatched junction bases: 6. From germline, CDR1 is SNHLY and CDR2 FYNNEI. This CDR3 comprises 13 residues. The CDR3 spells CASSEWASGGEYF. DNA for the CDR3: TGTGCCAGCAGTGAATGGGCTAGCGGGGGAGAGTACTTC.

The chain links TRBV29-1 to TRBJ2-7; 7 nucleotides line up with TRBD1. CDR1 is SQVTM, CDR2 ANQGSEA, per germline. Losses at the gene ends were 5 bases for V and 6 bases for J; bases not matched to a gene: 22. The CDR3 runs 17 residues. The CDR3: CSVFAPGTVSRGSEQYF. The CDR3 DNA sequence: TGCAGCGTTTTTGCCCCCGGGACAGTTTCGCGAGGTAGCGAGCAGTACTTC.

The chain recombines TRBV11-2 with TRBJ1-4; the D is unclear. Germline CDR1 SGHAT, CDR2 FQNNGV. Trimming removed 5 bases from V and 8 bases from J, with 9 bases in between. The CDR3 covers 12 residues. The CDR3 nucleotides are TGTGCCAGCAGCCGGAGTGGGGAAAAACTGTTTTTT. Translation: CASSRSGEKLFF.

This chain joins TRBV7-9 and TRBJ2-3, with 10 bases that match TRBD1. This CDR3 has 15 residues. CDR1 is SEHNR and CDR2 is FQNEAQ in the germline V gene (reference sequence). With 3 bases clipped from V and 0 bases from J, the junction kept 0 bases outside the gene matches. This CDR3 is CASSLGQGSTDTQYF. CDR3 coding DNA: TGTGCCAGCAGCTTGGGACAGGGGAGCACAGATACGCAGTATTTT. The full variable domain, in which reference TRBV7-9 and TRBJ2-3 provide the parts outside the CDR3, is DTGVSQNPRHKITKRGQNVTFRCDPISEHNRLYWYRQTLGQGPEFLTYFQNEAQLEKSRLLSDRFSAERPKGSFSTLEIQRTEQGDSAMYLCASSLGQGSTDTQYFGPGTRLTVL.

This chain uses TRBV18 with TRBJ1-6; 7 nucleotides match TRBD1. Germline V gene lookup returns CDR1 KGHSH and CDR2 LQKENI. CDR3 length equals 15 residues. Germline trimming cut 3 bases from V and 10 bases from J; bases unmatched to any gene: 9. The CDR3 nucleotides are TGTGCCAGCTCACCCGACAGGGCAACCGGCTCACCCCTCCACTTT. Translation: CASSPDRATGSPLHF.

The chain has TRBV19 and TRBJ2-2, with D perhaps matching TRBD1 (6 bases). V shed 6 bases and J shed 5 bases, with 19 bases lying between them. CDR1 and CDR2 (germline): LNHDA, SQIVND (reference sequence). The CDR3 has 16 amino acids. The CDR3 sequence: CASSDTGLGETGELFF. The CDR3 region has the DNA TGTGCCAGTAGCGACACAGGGTTAGGAGAAACCGGGGAGCTGTTTTTT.